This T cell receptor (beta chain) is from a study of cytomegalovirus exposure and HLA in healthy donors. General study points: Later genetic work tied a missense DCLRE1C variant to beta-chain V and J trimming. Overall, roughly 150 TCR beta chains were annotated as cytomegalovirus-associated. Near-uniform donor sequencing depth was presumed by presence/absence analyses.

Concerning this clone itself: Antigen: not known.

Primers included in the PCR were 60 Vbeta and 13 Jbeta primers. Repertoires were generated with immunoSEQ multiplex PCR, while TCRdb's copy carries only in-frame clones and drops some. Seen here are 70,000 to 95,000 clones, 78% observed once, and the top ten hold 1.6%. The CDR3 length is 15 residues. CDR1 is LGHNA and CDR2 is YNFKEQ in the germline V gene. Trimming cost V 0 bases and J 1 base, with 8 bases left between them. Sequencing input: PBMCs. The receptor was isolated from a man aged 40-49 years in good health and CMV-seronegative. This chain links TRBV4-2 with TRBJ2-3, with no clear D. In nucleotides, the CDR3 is TGTGCCAGCAGCCAAGATTCCAGCGGCACAGATACGCAGTATTTT. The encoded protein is CASSQDSSGTDTQYF.